The 26 T cell receptor beta chains below come from one sample, sequenced in a study of T cells in Graves' hyperthyroidism and ophthalmopathy. The CDR3 regions of TCR beta were amplified from RNA transcripts. With the HTBI primer set, the TCR CDR3 went through a first round of RT-PCR. Each CDR3 protein is one row after TCRdb ran MiXCR on the multiplex PCR reads. The sample contains fewer than 300,000 distinct CDR3 sequences, 25% to 30% of which appear only once. Material for sequencing was blood. The receptors come from a middle-aged man with Graves' hyperthyroidism that later progressed to Graves' ophthalmopathy.

This clonotype was recorded at least ten times. This chain connects TRBV9 to TRBJ2-5; D might be TRBD1 (6 bases). Trimming removed 4 bases from V and 4 bases from J, with 14 bases in between. The germline V gene encodes CDR1 SGDLS and CDR2 YYNGEE. CDR3 length: 14 residues. CDR3 DNA sequence: TGTGCCAGCAGCTTCGCCGGGACACCAGAGACCCAGTACTTC. The encoded protein is CASSFAGTPETQYF.

The V gene is TRBV12-3 or TRBV12-4, the J gene TRBJ1-5; D not certain. V was clipped by 6 bases and J by 1 base, with 13 bases between them. The CDR3 is 15 amino acids. In nucleotides, the CDR3 is TGTGCCAGCAGCGACCTTTACTCCAGCAATCAGCCCCAGCATTTT. This sequence encodes CASSDLYSSNQPQHF.

This clonotype was counted ten times or more. The genes are TRBV10-1 and TRBJ2-7, with 10 positions matching TRBD1. From germline, CDR1 is WNHNN and CDR2 SYGVQD (reference sequence). Trimming took 1 base from V and 6 from J; bases not matched to a gene: 0. This CDR3 is 13 amino acids long. The CDR3 protein is CASSEWDRGEQYF. The DNA of the CDR3 is TGCGCCAGCAGTGAGTGGGACAGGGGCGAGCAGTACTTC.

Many counts were recorded for this clonotype. J is TRBJ2-4 and V is TRBV30; a possible D gene is TRBD2 (6 bases). The CDR3 extends over 13 amino acids. The ends were cut back, 1 base at V and 8 bases at J, with 12 bases in the middle. Germline V CDR1 and CDR2: GTSNPN, SVGIG (reference sequence). CDR3 in amino acids: CAWSGGWEDIQYF. The CDR3 DNA is TGTGCCTGGAGTGGTGGTTGGGAGGACATTCAGTACTTC.

The CDR3 is CASSQDRTGSYEQYF. The CDR3 nucleotides read TGCGCCAGCAGCCAAGATAGGACAGGGTCATACGAGCAGTACTTC. The chain joins TRBV4-3 to TRBJ2-7; 8 bases map to TRBD1. The CDR3 contains 15 residues. Per the germline V gene, CDR1 is LGHNA and CDR2 is YSLEER. J was trimmed by 4 bases and V by 0 bases; bases with no gene match: 5.

At least ten counts were recorded for this clonotype. The chain is built from TRBV28 and TRBJ1-5; the D gene is possibly TRBD1 (5 bases). The CDR3 spans 17 residues. CDR1 MDHEN and CDR2 SYDVKM come from the germline V gene. V was shortened by 2 bases and J by 7 bases, with 21 bases between the two germline ends. The CDR3 here is CASSLGEPGTTWQPQHF. In DNA, the CDR3 is TGTGCCAGCAGTTTAGGGGAACCCGGGACGACATGGCAGCCCCAGCATTTT.

In this sample, this clonotype turned up a few times. The V gene is TRBV19, the J gene TRBJ2-7, with D perhaps matching TRBD1 or TRBD2 (6 bases each). CDR3 size: 13 residues. Trimming took off 8 bases at V and 2 bases at J, with 13 bases between the two ends. Germline CDR1 is LNHDA and CDR2 is SQIVND (reference sequence). Here the CDR3 DNA reads TGTGCCAGTGGATGGGGGGCACCCTACGAGCAGTACTTC. Translation gives CASGWGAPYEQYF.

This clonotype was seen at least ten times. The gene calls are TRBV7-3 and TRBJ2-2; the match to TRBD2 covers 8 bases. The CDR3 has 16 amino acids. Germline V gene sequence: CDR1 SGHTA, CDR2 FQGTGA. V trimming: 2 bases; J trimming: 6 bases; junction bases outside the gene matches: 8. CDR3 coding DNA: TGTGCCAGCAGCTTACCCGGGACTAGTCGTGCCGGGGAGCTGTTTTTT. Its protein product is CASSLPGTSRAGELFF.

This clonotype was recorded many times. CDR3 in amino acids: CASNHRDTIYF. CDR3 DNA sequence: TGTGCCAGCAATCATCGGGACACCATATATTTT. J is TRBJ1-3 and V is TRBV2; D not certain. Per the germline V gene, CDR1 is SNHLY and CDR2 is FYNNEI. The CDR3 totals 11 residues. V was clipped by 7 bases and J by 8 bases, with 9 bases between them.

The table lists this clonotype with many counts. V usage is TRBV4-1 and J usage is TRBJ2-7; no firm D call. Germline CDR1 and CDR2: MGHRA and YSYEKL. The CDR3 consists of 14 residues. Between the trimmed V and J ends, which lost 1 base and 0 bases, there was a span of 7 bases. CDR3 coding DNA: TGCGCCAGCAGCCAAGTCGTCAGCTCCTACGAGCAGTACTTC. Its protein is CASSQVVSSYEQYF.

Many counts were recorded for this clonotype. The CDR3 does not end in the conserved phenylalanine or tryptophan, so this is likely a read error. The limits of the CDR3 on the DNA are not certain, so only TCRdb's listed CDR3 is given. The gene calls are TRBV20-1 and TRBJ2-7. The CDR3 has 13 amino acids, counting both end residues. Germline V CDR1 and CDR2: DFQATT, SNEGSKA (reference sequence). CDR3 amino acids: CSARGRTEAVHLS.

The CDR3 protein is CASSGGTDFSGNTIYF. The CDR3 DNA is TGTGCCAGCAGTGGTGGGACAGATTTCTCTGGAAACACCATATATTTT. V usage is TRBV25-1 and J usage is TRBJ1-3; 7 nucleotides agree with TRBD1. V shed 4 bases and J 0 bases; nucleotides not matched to a gene: 6. The CDR3 spans 16 residues. In germline, CDR1 is MGHDK, CDR2 SYGVNS.

This clonotype was detected only a few times. A clone one base away is much larger, so this may be a read error. This rearrangement joins TRBV12-5 to TRBJ1-5; D uncertain. This CDR3 is 13 amino acids long. Germline assignment: CDR1 LGHNT and CDR2 FRNRAP. CDR3 in DNA: TGTGCTAGTGGTTTCCAACCCAATCATCCCCAGCATTTT. It codes for CASGFQPNHPQHF.

This clonotype was seen ten or more times. The rearrangement joins TRBV2 to TRBJ1-2; D may be TRBD1 (6 bases). This CDR3 has 14 amino acids. The V gene's germline CDR1 is SNHLY and CDR2 FYNNEI. The V and J ends lost 6 bases and 5 bases respectively, with 16 bases between them. The CDR3 region is CASSQNRDGYGYTF. The CDR3 DNA is TGTGCCAGCAGCCAGAACAGGGATGGATATGGCTACACCTTC.

The chain uses TRBV5-1 and TRBJ2-7; no clear D. The germline V and J ends were trimmed by 4 bases and 6 bases, with 14 bases remaining between them. The CDR3 spans 13 residues. Germline CDR1 reads SGHRS; CDR2 reads YFSETQ. The CDR3 DNA is TGCGCCAGCAGCGCACCCGACGTTGGCGAGCAGTACTTC. Its translation: CASSAPDVGEQYF.

The V call is TRBV9, the J call TRBJ2-5, with 7 bases lining up with TRBD1. Germline V lookup: CDR1 SGDLS, CDR2 YYNGEE. Trimming removed 0 bases from V and 1 base from J; junction bases left unmatched: 0. There are 14 residues in the CDR3. CDR3 sequence reads: CASSVGQGQETQYF. The CDR3 DNA follows: TGTGCCAGCAGCGTAGGACAGGGCCAAGAGACCCAGTACTTC.

This clonotype was counted at least ten times. The V call is TRBV2, the J call TRBJ2-5; 11 bases agree with TRBD2. CDR1 is SNHLY and CDR2 is FYNNEI in the germline V gene. This CDR3 spans 16 amino acids. V gave up 1 base and J gave up 5 bases; unmatched junction bases: 6. The CDR3: CASSEGTSGRGETQYF. The CDR3 DNA reads as TGTGCCAGCAGTGAAGGAACTAGCGGGAGAGGGGAGACCCAGTACTTC.

The sample holds many counts of this clonotype. The chain uses TRBV27 and TRBJ2-5, with D unresolved. Trimming shortened V by 3 bases and J by 4 bases, and 9 bases separated the two germline ends. This CDR3 region has 13 residues. Germline CDR1 MNHEY, CDR2 SMNVEV (reference sequence). CDR3 bases: TGTGCCAGCAGTTTGGCTAGTTCAGAGACCCAGTACTTC. Translation: CASSLASSETQYF.

Many counts were recorded for this clonotype. V usage is TRBV12-3 or TRBV12-4 and J usage is TRBJ1-2, with D uncertain. This CDR3 spans 15 amino acids. Trimming took off 1 base at V and 2 bases at J, with 11 bases between the two ends. The DNA for the CDR3 is TGTGCCAGCAGTTTAGGAGGGTTCGGCAACTATGGCTACACCTTC. Its translation: CASSLGGFGNYGYTF.

This clonotype has only one observation. The chain combines TRBV14 with TRBJ2-5, with 7 bases identical to TRBD1. Germline CDR1 and CDR2: SGHDN and FVKESK. CDR3 length equals 14 residues. V shed 2 bases and J 4 bases; nucleotides not matched to a gene: 4. The CDR3 spells CASSQLTGRETQYF. The CDR3 DNA reads as TGTGCCAGCAGCCAACTGACAGGGAGAGAGACCCAGTACTTC.

This clonotype appeared many times. The chain recombines TRBV7-9 with TRBJ2-7; D gene unclear. The germline V gene has CDR1 SEHNR and CDR2 FQNEAQ (reference sequence). The CDR3 has 13 residues. Trimming stripped 8 bases from V and 4 bases from J, with 15 bases between. CDR3 nucleotides: TGTGCCAGCCGCCCTGCAGGTACATACGAGCAGTACTTC. Translation: CASRPAGTYEQYF.

This clonotype was seen ten or more times. The chain joins TRBV10-3 to TRBJ2-2; TRBD1 matches at 7 bases. The ends lost 6 bases at V and 4 bases at J; junction bases unmatched: 11. The CDR3 has 16 amino acids. Germline V gene sequence: CDR1 ENHRY, CDR2 SYGVKD. CDR3 region: CAISEGQAAGTGELFF. CDR3 coding DNA: TGTGCCATCAGCGAAGGACAGGCCGCGGGCACCGGGGAGCTGTTTTTT.

This clonotype was counted ten times or more. This chain links TRBV6-1 with TRBJ2-4; 9 bases match TRBD1. CDR3 size: 14 residues. Germline lookup yields CDR1 MNHNS and CDR2 SASEGT. Germline trimming cut 7 bases from V and 7 bases from J; bases unmatched to any gene: 8. Here the CDR3 DNA reads TGTGCCAGCATGGAACAGGGGGCTAGTAACATTCAGTACTTC. Its translation: CASMEQGASNIQYF.

This clonotype was seen ten or more times. The chain joins TRBV7-8 to TRBJ1-5; the D gene is possibly TRBD1 (5 bases). Between the trimmed V and J ends, which lost 8 bases and 3 bases, there was a span of 23 bases. The CDR3 has 17 amino acids. The germline V gene encodes CDR1 SGHVS and CDR2 FQNEAQ. The CDR3 loop is CASVENLSGQNNQPQHF. The CDR3 DNA is TGTGCCAGCGTAGAAAATCTCTCGGGGCAGAACAATCAGCCCCAGCATTTT.

J is TRBJ1-1 and V is TRBV6-1, with 9 positions matching TRBD1. The junction had 3 bases not matched to a gene; V was cut back by 3 bases and J by 1 base. This CDR3 contains 15 residues. Germline V lookup: CDR1 MNHNS, CDR2 SASEGT. The CDR3 coding sequence is TGTGCCAGCAGTGACAGGGGACAGGGGAACACTGAAGCTTTCTTT. It translates to CASSDRGQGNTEAFF.

This clonotype appeared many times. The V call is TRBV10-3, the J call TRBJ1-1, with D tentatively TRBD1 (5 bases). V gave up 7 bases and J gave up 6 bases, with 18 bases separating them. Germline loops: CDR1 ENHRY, CDR2 SYGVKD. This CDR3 contains 14 residues. CDR3 protein: CAIKPTGSRPEAFF. CDR3 DNA: TGTGCCATCAAACCCACAGGATCACGGCCTGAAGCTTTCTTT.